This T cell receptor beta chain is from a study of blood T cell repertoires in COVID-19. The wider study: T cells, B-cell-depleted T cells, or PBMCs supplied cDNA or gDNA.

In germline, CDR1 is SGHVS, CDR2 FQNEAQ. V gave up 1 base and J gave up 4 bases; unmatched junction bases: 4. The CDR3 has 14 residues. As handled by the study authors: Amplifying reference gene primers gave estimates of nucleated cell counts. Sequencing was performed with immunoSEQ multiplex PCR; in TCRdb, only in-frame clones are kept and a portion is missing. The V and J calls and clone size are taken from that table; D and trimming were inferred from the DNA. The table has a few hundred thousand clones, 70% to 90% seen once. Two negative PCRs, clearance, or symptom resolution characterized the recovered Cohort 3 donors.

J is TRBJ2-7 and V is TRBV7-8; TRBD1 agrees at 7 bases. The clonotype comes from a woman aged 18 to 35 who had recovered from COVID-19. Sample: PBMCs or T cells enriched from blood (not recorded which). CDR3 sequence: CASSLVKQGYEQYF. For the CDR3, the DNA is TGTGCCAGCAGCTTAGTGAAACAGGGGTACGAGCAGTACTTC.